One and the same sample provided the 7 T cell receptor beta chains below, sequenced in a study of radiation and T cells in renal cell carcinoma. The repertoire was sequenced with immunoSEQ multiplex PCR; TCRdb's copy has only in-frame clones and lacks some. In the table there are 130,000 or so clones, about 88% of which are singletons. The time point here: baseline pretreatment blood. Treatment described: 15 Gy SBRT to primary tumor, nephrectomy 4 weeks later. The material sequenced was blood, taken from a patient whose treatment included radiotherapy and nephrectomy. These receptor sequences come from a woman aged 50 to 60 with renal cell carcinoma.

The chain links TRBV9 to TRBJ2-2; D may correspond to TRBD1 or TRBD2 (5 bases each). Germline CDR1 and CDR2: SGDLS and YYNGEE. The CDR3 runs to 15 residues. With 0 bases removed from V and 0 bases from J, the gap between germline ends came to 6 bases. The CDR3 DNA is TGTGCCAGCAGCGTAGGAGGGGCGAACACCGGGGAGCTGTTTTTT. It is translated as CASSVGGANTGELFF.

The chain joins TRBV18 to TRBJ1-2; D may be TRBD1 (5 bases). CDR1 KGHSH and CDR2 LQKENI come from the germline V gene. The V end was cut by 3 bases, the J end by 1 base, with 18 bases between. CDR3 length: 17 amino acids. In nucleotides, the CDR3 is TGTGCCAGCTCACCTCTAAATACAGGCACTCTTAACTATGGCTACACCTTC. This encodes CASSPLNTGTLNYGYTF.

The chain carries TRBV18 and TRBJ2-1, with a weak D call TRBD2 (6 bases). V lost 6 bases to trimming and J lost 0 bases, with 12 bases between them. This CDR3 has 15 residues. Germline CDR1 and CDR2: KGHSH and LQKENI. The chain's CDR3 is CASSLVTSSYNEQFF. The CDR3 DNA follows: TGTGCCAGCTCTCTGGTGACTAGCTCCTACAATGAGCAGTTCTTC.

In this sample, this clone turned up a few times. The J gene is TRBJ2-1, the V gene TRBV7-6; 9 bases align to TRBD1. The CDR3 spans 15 residues. Looked up from germline, CDR1 is SGHVS and CDR2 is FNYEAQ. V shed 2 bases, J shed 5 bases, and the junction held 4 bases outside the gene matches. In DNA form, the CDR3 reads TGTGCCAGCAGCTTAACGGGACAGGGTAACAATGAGCAGTTCTTC. Protein product: CASSLTGQGNNEQFF.

V gene TRBV4-2 combines with J gene TRBJ1-1; D call uncertain. Trimming removed 0 bases at V and 6 bases at J, with 8 bases between. Germline CDR1 and CDR2: LGHNA and YNFKEQ. This CDR3 is 13 amino acids long. CDR3 sequence reads: CASSQEVGAEAFF. CDR3 coding DNA: TGTGCCAGCAGCCAAGAGGTTGGTGCTGAAGCTTTCTTT.

This clone has a single count. DNA of the CDR3: TGCGCCAGCAGCTTGCGGAGGGCCCTAGGAAATGAGCAGTTCTTC. Protein sequence: CASSLRRALGNEQFF. The chain links TRBV5-1 to TRBJ2-1; D possibly corresponds to TRBD2 (6 bases). The CDR3 extends over 15 amino acids. With 1 base removed from V and 7 bases from J, the gap between germline ends came to 15 bases. Germline loops: CDR1 SGHRS, CDR2 YFSETQ.

V gene TRBV18 combines with J gene TRBJ1-5, with TRBD1 matching 7 bases. V was clipped by 3 bases and J by 6 bases; unmatched bases: 5. Germline assignment: CDR1 KGHSH and CDR2 LQKENI. The CDR3 loop spans 14 amino acids. The CDR3 loop is CASSPDRARQPQHF. The CDR3 DNA sequence: TGTGCCAGCTCACCCGACAGGGCTCGTCAGCCCCAGCATTTT.